This T cell receptor (beta chain) was captured in a study of cytomegalovirus exposure and HLA in healthy donors. The wider study: In a later analysis, it was reported that the 110 or so validation repertoires had been produced on the same platform as the 500 to 750 repertoires belonging to the first cohort.

The assay was immunoSEQ multiplex PCR, and TCRdb's table has in-frame clones only and misses some. The data hold approximately 220,000 clones, with roughly 89% observed a single time. Separate from the 666-subject first cohort, the roughly 120-subject validation cohort was the one that the donors belonged to. Details on this clone: No antigen is known for it.

V was cut by 5 bases and J by 5 bases, with 8 bases left in between. Germline lookup yields CDR1 SGHTA and CDR2 FQGNSA. The CDR3 is 12 amino acids. The study's findings and limits: Researchers reported that three CMV-associated chains were confirmed in vitro as CMV antigen-specific.

The genes are TRBV7-2 and TRBJ2-3; D unresolved. Sequenced: PBMCs. The receptor was derived from a man aged 18 to 30 in good health and CMV-seronegative. The CDR3 nucleotides read TGTGCCAGCAGCCCGTCGGTAGATACGCAGTATTTT. This gives the protein CASSPSVDTQYF.